This TCR beta chain was obtained from a study of Ad26.COV2.S vaccination and SARS-CoV-2 variants. Per the germline V gene, CDR1 is DFQATT and CDR2 is SNEGSKA (reference sequence). CDR3 length equals 11 residues. V shed 3 bases and J shed 5 bases, with 7 bases lying between them. Sample treatment: 15 to 20 received Ad26.COV2.S at low or high dose, single or two shots; roughly five received placebo; per-sample allocation not given. The study sampled participants on day 63 after the first vaccine or placebo injection. Sequencing was performed with immunoSEQ multiplex PCR; in TCRdb, only in-frame clones are kept and a portion is missing. The sample consists of some 250,000 clones, more than 75% of them appearing once. This clone was observed a single time. The same CDR3 is also encoded by other DNA sequences in this sample.

The TCR was taken from a person aged 18 to 65 who received the Ad26.COV2.S COVID-19 vaccine or a placebo. The sample consisted of peripheral blood, taken in a trial of Ad26.COV2.S vaccine versus placebo. The chain is built from TRBV20-1 and TRBJ1-1; no firm D call. CDR3 region: CSARAGTEAFF. DNA for the CDR3: TGCAGTGCTAGGGCGGGGACTGAAGCTTTCTTT.